This TCR beta chain was found in a study of blood T cells in healthy people across ages. Study-level results: Measured against age, TCR beta diversity per million T cells decreased in a roughly linear manner. Estimated diversity, derived from one million T cells, was regarded as an underestimate.

Together with a sample-barcoded 5' primer, a J-beta primer mix was included in a second PCR lasting about 7 to 12 cycles. Every single cDNA molecule received a tag from a template-switch adaptor with 12 random nucleotides. TCRdb fed the 5' RACE reads into MiXCR, producing one record per CDR3 protein. The sample includes around 2 million distinct CDR3 sequences, about 39% of them seen just once. The V gene end was trimmed by 2 bases and the J gene end by 4 bases; junction bases not matched to a gene: 6. Germline V lookup: CDR1 PRHDT, CDR2 FYEKMQ (reference sequence). The CDR3 has 15 amino acids. This clonotype was observed a handful of times. What it binds is not known.

The TCR sequence derives from a human donor in good health. The V and J genes are TRBV13 and TRBJ2-5; 8 nucleotides agree with TRBD1. Source material: blood. CDR3 nucleotides: TGTGCCAGCAGCTTAATGGGACAGGTTCTAGAGACCCAGTACTTC. It translates to CASSLMGQVLETQYF.